This T cell receptor (beta chain) was captured by sequencing in a study of blood T cell repertoires in COVID-19. On the study more broadly: Both acute and convalescent COVID-19 samples were obtained from the United States, Italy and Spain.

Authors' data handling: The assay estimated nucleated cells by amplifying reference gene primers. Sequencing was performed with immunoSEQ multiplex PCR; in TCRdb, only in-frame clones are kept and a portion is missing. From that table come the V and J calls and clone size; the DNA was used to work out D and trimming. The sample has under 130,000 clones; approximately 84% are singletons. V was trimmed by 6 bases and J by 4 bases, leaving 12 bases between them. The CDR3 runs 13 residues. CDR1 LNHNV and CDR2 YYDKDF come from the germline V gene (reference sequence). Sequencing used peripheral blood. This clonotype was sampled from a human donor in a cohort sampled during active or convalescent COVID-19. The chain uses TRBV15 and TRBJ1-1; tentative D call: TRBD1 (5 bases). The CDR3 DNA reads TGTGCCACCAGGGAAACCGGGGGCACTGAAGCTTTCTTT. Its translation: CATRETGGTEAFF.